This entry is about one T cell receptor beta chain. Its matching antigen is unknown. The data derive from a study of Tregs in tolerant kidney transplant recipients. Study-level background: Related graft donors supplied nonmyeloablative bone marrow transplants, and mixed chimerism was transient.

Profiled with immunoSEQ multiplex PCR; TCRdb holds only in-frame clones, not every one. Found here are 100,000 to 120,000 clones, 90% of them singletons; the top ten hold about 0.35%. Overall study results and limits: In tolerant patients, donor-specific Tregs outgrew total Tregs, suggesting antigen-driven expansion. This study did not directly address biological reproducibility.

From germline, CDR1 is MNHEY and CDR2 SVGAGI. V lost 6 bases, J lost 3 bases, and 8 bases stayed unmatched. This CDR3 contains 15 residues. The material sequenced was CD4+ T cells from blood, taken before the transplant. The clonotype comes from a human donor who received a combined kidney and bone marrow transplant. The chain uses TRBV6-5 and TRBJ2-7; 10 bases are shared with TRBD2. CDR3 residues: CASRVPSGGFYEQYF. For the CDR3, the DNA is TGTGCCAGCAGAGTTCCTAGCGGGGGCTTCTACGAGCAGTACTTC.